Below, 22 T cell receptor beta chains from the same sample are listed, as sequenced in a study of vaccination and CD4 T cells after COVID-19. Oncomine TCR Beta short-read sequencing was applied to DNA from cultured CD4+ T cells. TCRdb called the PCR reads again in MiXCR, with one record for every CDR3 protein. The table has thousands of distinct CDR3 sequences, approximately 38% seen once. Treatment reported: roughly 11-day PBMC culture with coronavirus spike peptide pools or control peptides (ViraFEST assay). The unexposed donor gave CD4+ T cells before the COVID-19 pandemic (2011-2018). These receptors have no identified antigens. Sequencing was carried out using CD4+ T cells from blood, cultured in vitro. The receptors shown here come from a human donor in good health.

This chain joins TRBV19 and TRBJ2-5; 12 bases are a match to TRBD1. The germline CDR1 and CDR2 sequences are LNHDA and SQIVND (reference sequence). Germline trimming cut 10 bases from V and 5 bases from J; bases unmatched to any gene: 14. The CDR3 contains 16 residues. The CDR3 sequence: CATDEGTGGSRETQYF. DNA of the CDR3: TGTGCCACCGATGAGGGGACAGGGGGCTCCAGGGAGACCCAGTACTTC.

The rearrangement joins TRBV18 to TRBJ2-7; a weak D match, TRBD2 (5 bases). The germline V gene encodes CDR1 KGHSH and CDR2 LQKENI. This CDR3 is built from 13 residues. V lost 8 bases and J lost 3, with 14 bases in between. The CDR3 nucleotides read TGTGCCAGCGTCAGCGGATGGGGCTACGAGCAGTACTTC. Its protein is CASVSGWGYEQYF.

This sequence joins TRBV6-1 and TRBJ1-1; D remains ambiguous. Germline V lookup: CDR1 MNHNS, CDR2 SASEGT. This CDR3 is built from 15 residues. The V end lost 6 bases, the J end lost 1 base, and 15 bases lay between the germline ends. CDR3 sequence (DNA): TGTGCCAGCAGCATGAGGAGACCTCGGAACACTGAAGCTTTCTTT. It translates to CASSMRRPRNTEAFF.

This clonotype was counted a few times. The chain carries TRBV5-1 and TRBJ2-5, with 12 bases lining up with TRBD1. Germline V gives CDR1 SGHRS, CDR2 YFSETQ. Germline trimming cut 4 bases from V and 5 bases from J; bases unmatched to any gene: 6. CDR3 length equals 15 residues. Here the CDR3 reads CASSPGTGGMETQYF. In DNA form, the CDR3 reads TGCGCCAGCAGCCCCGGGACAGGGGGCATGGAGACCCAGTACTTC.

V is TRBV6-1 and J is TRBJ1-1, with D perhaps TRBD1 (5 bases). CDR1 is MNHNS and CDR2 is SASEGT in the germline V gene. Trimming shortened V by 7 bases and J by 1 base, and 10 bases separated the two germline ends. The CDR3 covers 13 residues. The CDR3 here is CASKRQPNTEAFF. The CDR3 nucleotides read TGTGCCAGCAAGAGACAGCCGAACACTGAAGCTTTCTTT.

This clonotype was recorded a few times. The chain uses TRBV28 and TRBJ2-7; D not certain. In germline, CDR1 is MDHEN, CDR2 SYDVKM. The V end lost 5 bases, the J end lost 4 bases, and 12 bases lay between the germline ends. CDR3 length equals 13 residues. CDR3 nucleotide sequence: TGTGCCAGCAGTACCCCCGCCGTTTACGAGCAGTACTTC. Protein product: CASSTPAVYEQYF.

The chain joins TRBV5-1 to TRBJ1-2; the D is unclear. CDR3 length: 13 residues. Trimming removed 0 bases from V and 6 bases from J, with 9 bases in between. CDR1 SGHRS and CDR2 YFSETQ come from the germline V gene. In nucleotides, the CDR3 is TGCGCCAGCAGCTTGGAGGGCCCTGATGGCTACACCTTC. Translating gives CASSLEGPDGYTF.

V usage is TRBV6-1 and J usage is TRBJ1-1, with 8 bases aligning to TRBD1. This CDR3 has 14 amino acids. Germline V gene sequence: CDR1 MNHNS, CDR2 SASEGT. The ends lost 6 bases at V and 0 bases at J; junction bases unmatched: 3. DNA for the CDR3: TGTGCCAGCAGCCTGGACAGGGTGAACACTGAAGCTTTCTTT. Protein product: CASSLDRVNTEAFF.

The gene calls are TRBV7-3 and TRBJ2-1; 7 bases are a match to TRBD2. V gave up 5 bases and J gave up 3 bases; unmatched junction bases: 10. CDR3 length: 16 amino acids. Germline CDR1 reads SGHTA; CDR2 reads FQGTGA. CDR3 DNA sequence: TGTGCCAGCAGCGACCCCGGAGCTAGCGGCTACAATGAGCAGTTCTTC. Protein: CASSDPGASGYNEQFF.

V and J are TRBV20-1 and TRBJ2-2; no clear D gene. CDR1 is DFQATT and CDR2 is SNEGSKA in the germline V gene (reference sequence). The CDR3 is 14 amino acids. Between the trimmed V and J ends, which lost 4 bases and 3 bases, there was a span of 12 bases. CDR3 nucleotide sequence: TGCAGTGCTATGTCCGGGCACGACACCGGGGAGCTGTTTTTT. This translates into CSAMSGHDTGELFF.

The V and J genes are TRBV20-1 and TRBJ2-7, with a possible D match to TRBD1 (6 bases). The CDR3 contains 11 residues. V lost 6 bases to trimming and J lost 9 bases, with 15 bases between them. Per germline, CDR1 DFQATT and CDR2 SNEGSKA (reference sequence). The CDR3 loop reads CSAVGGQRQYF. In DNA form, the CDR3 reads TGCAGTGCGGTTGGGGGCCAGCGGCAGTACTTC.

This rearrangement joins TRBV7-9 to TRBJ1-1, with TRBD1 matching 8 bases. CDR1 is SEHNR and CDR2 is FQNEAQ in the germline V gene (reference sequence). The CDR3 totals 17 residues. The V gene end was trimmed by 1 base and the J gene end by 5 bases; junction bases not matched to a gene: 12. CDR3: CASSLVRTTGVTTEAFF. CDR3 DNA: TGTGCCAGCAGCTTAGTCCGAACGACAGGGGTGACGACTGAAGCTTTCTTT.

There are a few counts of this clonotype. The chain carries TRBV6-1 and TRBJ1-5; no definite D call. The V gene's germline CDR1 is MNHNS and CDR2 SASEGT. The germline V and J ends were trimmed by 2 bases and 0 bases, with 14 bases remaining between them. The CDR3 is 17 residues long. CDR3 amino acids: CASSERGGTYSNQPQHF. DNA for the CDR3: TGTGCCAGCAGTGAACGGGGAGGTACCTATAGCAATCAGCCCCAGCATTTT.

This chain uses TRBV7-9 with TRBJ1-6; TRBD1 agrees at 9 bases. The CDR3 is made up of 18 amino acids. The trim removed 6 bases at V and 2 bases at J, leaving 11 bases unmatched. The germline V gene encodes CDR1 SEHNR and CDR2 FQNEAQ (reference sequence). This chain's CDR3 is CASSPPGTGSTYNSPLHF. In nucleotides, the CDR3 is TGTGCCAGCAGTCCGCCCGGGACAGGGAGCACCTATAATTCACCCCTCCACTTT.

The V and J genes are TRBV11-1 and TRBJ1-3; 8 bases fit TRBD1. Germline lookup yields CDR1 SGHAT and CDR2 FQDESV (reference sequence). The CDR3 consists of 13 residues. The ends lost 7 bases at V and 14 bases at J; junction bases unmatched: 13. This CDR3 is CASTEKRDRRLYF. The CDR3, as DNA: TGTGCCAGCACCGAAAAAAGGGACAGGCGGCTATATTTT.

This clonotype came up a few times. The genes are TRBV20-1 and TRBJ1-1; D unclear. Germline V gene lookup returns CDR1 DFQATT and CDR2 SNEGSKA (reference sequence). The CDR3 is 12 amino acids. Deletions cut 5 bases from V and 5 bases from J, with 12 bases between. Here the CDR3 DNA reads TGCAGTGCTCTCCGGGATCAGACTGAAGCTTTCTTT. Its translation: CSALRDQTEAFF.

By its share, this clonotype is medium-sized. This chain joins TRBV20-1 and TRBJ1-1; 7 nucleotides align to TRBD1. This CDR3 has 14 amino acids. V gave up 3 bases and J gave up 4 bases; unmatched junction bases: 8. CDR1 is DFQATT and CDR2 is SNEGSKA in the germline V gene (reference sequence). CDR3 in amino acids: CSASPPQGVTEAFF. The CDR3 coding sequence is TGCAGTGCTAGCCCCCCCCAGGGGGTCACTGAAGCTTTCTTT.

This clonotype has a handful of counts. The chain carries TRBV10-3 and TRBJ1-2; 7 bases are shared with TRBD1. CDR1 and CDR2 from the germline V gene are ENHRY and SYGVKD. V gave up 3 bases and J gave up 0 bases; unmatched junction bases: 7. The CDR3 spans 16 residues. CDR3 sequence: CAISEPGGRANYGYTF. CDR3 bases: TGTGCCATCAGTGAACCAGGGGGAAGAGCTAACTATGGCTACACCTTC.

In its sample, this clonotype was seen a few times. The chain employs TRBV6-1 and TRBJ1-1, with TRBD1 identical over 7 bases. The V segment lost 3 bases and the J segment 0 bases; nucleotides outside the gene matches: 1. Looked up from germline, CDR1 is MNHNS and CDR2 is SASEGT. The CDR3 contains 14 residues. The CDR3 bases are TGTGCCAGCAGTGACGACAGGGTGAACACTGAAGCTTTCTTT. It encodes CASSDDRVNTEAFF.

This clonotype showed up just a few times. The chain has TRBV10-3 and TRBJ1-2, with D perhaps matching TRBD1 (5 bases). Germline values: CDR1 ENHRY, CDR2 SYGVKD. The CDR3 covers 12 residues. CDR3 amino acids: CATEGAGDGYTF. The CDR3 nucleotides are TGTGCTACAGAGGGCGCGGGGGATGGCTACACCTTC.

This clonotype has a single count. The gene calls are TRBV27 and TRBJ2-7, with D tentatively TRBD2 (6 bases). The germline gives CDR1 MNHEY, CDR2 SMNVEV (reference sequence). This CDR3 has 12 amino acids. V was pared by 6 bases and J by 3 bases, with 9 bases between. This chain's CDR3 is CASRDSGYEQYF. CDR3 DNA: TGTGCCAGCAGGGATAGCGGCTACGAGCAGTACTTC.

The chain employs TRBV28 and TRBJ1-6; the D gene is possibly TRBD1 (5 bases). There are 14 residues in the CDR3. CDR1 is MDHEN, CDR2 SYDVKM, per germline. With 6 bases removed from V and 11 bases from J, the gap between germline ends came to 17 bases. The CDR3 bases are TGTGCCAGCAGCACCTGGGACGGCAGGGCACCCCTCCACTTT. Translating it yields CASSTWDGRAPLHF.